The 23 T cell receptor beta chains in this list originate from one sample, sequenced in a study of T cell responses to AZD1222 COVID-19 vaccine (dated by TCRdb to 2020 to 2023). Receptor libraries were prepared by the immunoSEQ multiplex PCR assay. As stored in TCRdb, this immuneACCESS dataset retains in-frame rearrangements with V and J assigned. A fraction of the clones does not appear; measured against another copy, unresolved V genes explain less than half of the discrepancy, and the remainder lacks a known reason. The sample table records 110,000 to 150,000 clones; approximately 86% of these occur just once. The top ten hold roughly 3% of the sample. The sample's time point label, in plain terms: baseline before first vaccination. The sequencing here drew on peripheral blood, taken on day 0 of AZD1222 vaccination. The receptors were sampled from an adult in good health.

The chain recombines TRBV7-6 with TRBJ2-1; possibly TRBD2 for D (6 bases). This CDR3 has 19 amino acids. V lost 0 bases and J lost 0, with 18 bases in between. CDR1 SGHVS and CDR2 FNYEAQ come from the germline V gene. The chain's CDR3 is CASSLAVAGSTVSYNEQFF. The CDR3 nucleotides are TGTGCCAGCAGCTTAGCGGTGGCGGGATCTACCGTCTCCTACAATGAGCAGTTCTTC. The full variable domain, its missing parts supplied by reference TRBV7-6 and TRBJ2-1, is GAGVSQSPRYKVTKRGQDVALRCDPISGHVSLYWYRQALGQGPEFLTYFNYEAQQDKSGLPNDRFSAERPEGSISTLTIQRTEQRDSAMYRCASSLAVAGSTVSYNEQFFGPGTRLTVL.

V gene TRBV5-4 combines with J gene TRBJ1-2; 7 nucleotides align to TRBD1. The junction had 3 bases not matched to a gene; V was cut back by 3 bases and J by 4 bases. Germline loops: CDR1 SGHNT, CDR2 YYREEE (reference sequence). There are 13 residues in the CDR3. CDR3 coding DNA: TGTGCCAGCAGCTCACAGGGGACCTATGGCTACACCTTC. Protein: CASSSQGTYGYTF.

The V call is TRBV27, the J call TRBJ2-1, with 8 bases aligning to TRBD2. J was trimmed by 6 bases and V by 3 bases; bases with no gene match: 1. CDR3 size: 13 residues. CDR1 and CDR2 (germline): MNHEY, SMNVEV (reference sequence). The CDR3 DNA sequence: TGTGCCAGCAGTTTTCGGGGGGGCAATGAGCAGTTCTTC. It specifies CASSFRGGNEQFF.

This sequence joins TRBV4-3 and TRBJ2-2; D ambiguous. The ends were cut back, 4 bases at V and 7 bases at J, with 7 bases in the middle. Germline CDR1 and CDR2: LGHNA and YSLEER. This CDR3 contains 12 residues. This CDR3 reads CASSPWGGELFF. The CDR3, as DNA: TGCGCCAGCAGCCCCTGGGGCGGGGAGCTGTTTTTT.

The J gene is TRBJ1-1, the V gene TRBV27, with no clear D. CDR3 length equals 15 residues. V was cut by 7 bases and J by 1 base, with 16 bases left in between. Germline V gene sequence: CDR1 MNHEY, CDR2 SMNVEV (reference sequence). This CDR3 is CASTGAAVGNTEAFF. As DNA, the CDR3 is TGTGCCAGCACGGGCGCGGCGGTCGGGAACACTGAAGCTTTCTTT.

This chain connects TRBV11-2 to TRBJ2-2, with D possibly TRBD1 on 5 matching bases. Trimming cost V 5 bases and J 3 bases, with 19 bases left between them. From germline, CDR1 is SGHAT and CDR2 FQNNGV. The CDR3 is 17 amino acids. CDR3 in amino acids: CASSRRGQPVDTGELFF. In DNA form, the CDR3 reads TGTGCCAGCAGCCGCCGCGGACAACCGGTTGACACCGGGGAGCTGTTTTTT.

This clone was observed a few times. The chain uses TRBV19 and TRBJ2-1, with 10 bases that match TRBD2. This CDR3 is 16 amino acids long. Germline CDR1 and CDR2: LNHDA and SQIVND (reference sequence). The J segment lost 7 bases and the V segment lost 1 base, leaving 7 bases of the junction unmatched. The CDR3 region is CASSIAVAGGVNEQFF. DNA for the CDR3: TGTGCCAGTAGTATAGCCGTAGCGGGAGGAGTGAATGAGCAGTTCTTC. Full variable domain (outside the CDR3, taken from reference TRBV19 and TRBJ2-1): DGGITQSPKYLFRKEGQNVTLSCEQNLNHDAMYWYRQDPGQGLRLIYYSQIVNDFQKGDIAEGYSVSREKKESFPLTVTSAQKNPTAFYLCASSIAVAGGVNEQFFGPGTRLTVL.

This chain connects TRBV30 to TRBJ2-2; TRBD2 matches at 7 bases. The CDR3 contains 17 residues. Germline values: CDR1 GTSNPN, CDR2 SVGIG (reference sequence). Unmatched junction bases numbered 9, after V lost 0 bases and J lost 2 bases. The CDR3 bases are TGTGCCTGGAGTGTTTGGGGCGGGAGTTCAAACACCGGGGAGCTGTTTTTT. This codes for CAWSVWGGSSNTGELFF.

This chain joins TRBV4-1 and TRBJ1-5; maybe TRBD1 (5 bases). There are 18 residues in the CDR3. V shed 3 bases and J shed 4 bases, with 22 bases lying between them. Germline-derived CDR1 and CDR2 are MGHRA and YSYEKL. CDR3 sequence (DNA): TGCGCCAGCAGCCATCCTCCGGCAGGGATTGGGAAAAATCAGCCCCAGCATTTT. It specifies CASSHPPAGIGKNQPQHF.

In this sample, this clone turned up once. The rearrangement joins TRBV7-6 to TRBJ1-4; D ambiguous. The CDR3 runs to 14 residues. V was shortened by 4 bases and J by 6 bases, with 12 bases between the two germline ends. Germline V lookup: CDR1 SGHVS, CDR2 FNYEAQ. The CDR3, as DNA: TGTGCCAGCAGCTCACCCCAAACGCATGAAAAACTGTTTTTT. This codes for CASSSPQTHEKLFF. Looking up the rest from reference TRBV7-6 and TRBJ1-4 gives the full variable domain: GAGVSQSPRYKVTKRGQDVALRCDPISGHVSLYWYRQALGQGPEFLTYFNYEAQQDKSGLPNDRFSAERPEGSISTLTIQRTEQRDSAMYRCASSSPQTHEKLFFGSGTQLSVL.

The V gene is TRBV6-5, the J gene TRBJ2-7, with 10 bases matching TRBD2. Germline-derived CDR1 and CDR2 are MNHEY and SVGAGI. V trimming: 8 bases; J trimming: 2 bases; junction bases outside the gene matches: 9. The CDR3 contains 15 residues. In DNA form, the CDR3 reads TGTGCCAGCCTCGATTTAGCGGGGGGCGCCTACGAGCAGTACTTC. Translated: CASLDLAGGAYEQYF.

Here the CDR3 reads CASSESGGISYGYTF. As DNA, the CDR3 is TGTGCCAGCAGTGAGTCAGGGGGCATAAGCTATGGCTACACCTTC. This chain uses TRBV25-1 with TRBJ1-2; TRBD1 matches at 8 bases. The V gene's germline CDR1 is MGHDK and CDR2 SYGVNS. V dropped 3 bases and J dropped 4; count of bases not matched to a gene: 7. The CDR3 is made up of 15 amino acids.

This clone was picked up one time. The CDR3 loop is CASSLLGARNQPQHF. The CDR3 nucleotides are TGTGCCAGCAGTTTACTGGGGGCTCGAAATCAGCCCCAGCATTTT. The gene calls are TRBV27 and TRBJ1-5; D might be TRBD1 (6 bases). Looked up from germline, CDR1 is MNHEY and CDR2 is SMNVEV (reference sequence). The CDR3 has 15 residues. V lost 2 bases, J lost 4 bases, and 12 bases lay in between.

This clone was counted between two and nine times. The CDR3 protein is CASGIRLRGELFF. Written as DNA, the CDR3 is TGCGCCAGCGGTATCCGACTGCGCGGGGAGCTGTTTTTT. The chain combines TRBV4-3 with TRBJ2-2; no reliable D call. V lost 8 bases and J 7 bases, leaving 14 bases between the germline ends. The CDR3 runs to 13 residues. CDR1 is LGHNA and CDR2 is YSLEER in the germline V gene.

This clone was counted a few times. The chain recombines TRBV10-3 with TRBJ2-2; D unresolved. V was trimmed by 6 bases and J by 1 base, leaving 9 bases between them. This CDR3 comprises 14 residues. The germline V gene has CDR1 ENHRY and CDR2 SYGVKD. This CDR3 reads CAIRDGRNTGELFF. The CDR3, as DNA: TGTGCCATCAGAGACGGAAGGAACACCGGGGAGCTGTTTTTT.

Comments on this clone: Germline is not matched at one junction end, which may reflect a read error. The V and J genes are TRBV20-1 and TRBJ2-7, with 9 bases that match TRBD2. This CDR3 is 11 amino acids long. Germline CDR1 and CDR2: DFQATT and SNEGSKA (reference sequence). CDR3: CSARPLAGLSF. The CDR3 DNA sequence: TGCAGTGCTAGACCGCTAGCGGGACTGTCCTTC.

The chain links TRBV11-2 to TRBJ2-1; 11 bases map to TRBD2. This CDR3 comprises 17 residues. Germline V CDR1 and CDR2: SGHAT, FQNNGV. Trimming at V came to 1 base and at J to 3 bases, leaving 5 bases not matched to a gene. The CDR3 protein is CASSLAPGLADYNEQFF. The CDR3 coding sequence is TGTGCCAGCAGCTTAGCCCCGGGACTAGCGGACTACAATGAGCAGTTCTTC.

The chain has TRBV30 and TRBJ2-1; 7 bases agree with TRBD2. The V gene's germline CDR1 is GTSNPN and CDR2 SVGIG (reference sequence). This CDR3 contains 14 residues. The ends lost 3 bases at V and 10 bases at J; junction bases unmatched: 12. In nucleotides, the CDR3 is TGTGCCTGGAGCCTTAATTGGTGGGAGGGAGAGCAGTTCTTC. Its translation is CAWSLNWWEGEQFF.

This rearrangement joins TRBV28 to TRBJ2-5; D not certain. The V gene lost 2 bases and the J gene lost 2 bases, with 9 bases spanning the gap. The germline CDR1 and CDR2 sequences are MDHEN and SYDVKM. This CDR3 has 14 residues. The CDR3 DNA follows: TGTGCCAGCAGTTTAATTCCCCCACAAGAGACCCAGTACTTC. As protein: CASSLIPPQETQYF.

The genes are TRBV3-1 (or the pseudogene TRBV3-2) and TRBJ1-5; D is unresolved. V dropped 1 base and J dropped 3 bases, with 10 bases sitting between them. Germline V gene lookup returns CDR1 LGHDT and CDR2 YNNKEL (reference sequence). CDR3 length equals 15 residues. The CDR3, as DNA: TGTGCCAGCAGCCAAGCTTCGGGATACAATCAGCCCCAGCATTTT. Translated, it gives CASSQASGYNQPQHF.

The chain joins TRBV2 to TRBJ2-1; D is uncertain. Germline lookup yields CDR1 SNHLY and CDR2 FYNNEI. The CDR3 length is 12 residues. Trimming shortened V by 6 bases and J by 7 bases, and 10 bases separated the two germline ends. CDR3 sequence: CASRGPSNEQFF. CDR3 DNA sequence: TGTGCCAGCAGAGGGCCTAGTAATGAGCAGTTCTTC.

The gene calls are TRBV19 and TRBJ2-5, with D maybe TRBD2 (7 bases). CDR1 is LNHDA and CDR2 is SQIVND in the germline V gene (reference sequence). V lost 4 bases and J lost 5, with 11 bases in between. The CDR3 totals 13 residues. CDR3 nucleotide sequence: TGTGCCAGTAGTAGAGGGGGAGGGGAGACCCAGTACTTC. It is translated as CASSRGGGETQYF.

The gene calls are TRBV5-1 and TRBJ2-3, with D perhaps matching TRBD1 or TRBD2 (5 bases each). Germline CDR1 reads SGHRS; CDR2 reads YFSETQ. Trimming shortened V by 3 bases and J by 2 bases, and 13 bases separated the two germline ends. The CDR3 contains 15 residues. This CDR3 is CASSSPGQDTDTQYF. In nucleotides, the CDR3 is TGCGCCAGCAGCTCGCCGGGGCAGGACACAGATACGCAGTATTTT. Full variable domain (remainder filled in from reference TRBV5-1 and TRBJ2-3): KAGVTQTPRYLIKTRGQQVTLSCSPISGHRSVSWYQQTPGQGLQFLFEYFSETQRNKGNFPGRFSGRQFSNSRSEMNVSTLELGDSALYLCASSSPGQDTDTQYFGPGTRLTVL.